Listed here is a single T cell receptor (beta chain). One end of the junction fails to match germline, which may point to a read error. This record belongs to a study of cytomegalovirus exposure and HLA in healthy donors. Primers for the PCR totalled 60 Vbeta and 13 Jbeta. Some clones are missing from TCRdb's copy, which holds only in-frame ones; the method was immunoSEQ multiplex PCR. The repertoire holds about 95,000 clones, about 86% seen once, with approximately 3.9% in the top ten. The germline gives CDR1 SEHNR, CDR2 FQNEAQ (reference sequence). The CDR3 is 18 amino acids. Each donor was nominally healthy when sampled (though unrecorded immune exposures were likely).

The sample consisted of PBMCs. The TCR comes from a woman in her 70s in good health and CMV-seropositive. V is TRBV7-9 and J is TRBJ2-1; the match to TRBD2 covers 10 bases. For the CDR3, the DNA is TGTTCCAGCAGCTTATCGCCTAGCGGGAGTGGGTCCTACAATGAGCAGTTCTTC. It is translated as CSSSLSPSGSGSYNEQFF.